Below, 13 T cell receptor beta chains from the same sample are listed, as sequenced in a study of blood T cell repertoires in COVID-19. Only in-frame clones appear in the TCRdb table, and some are missing; sequencing was by immunoSEQ multiplex PCR. The sample yields roughly 63,000 clones, 70% to 90% seen once. Sequences were obtained from peripheral blood. The receptors derive from a man aged 55 to 70 with acute or convalescent COVID-19.

The V and J genes are TRBV11-3 and TRBJ2-5; D might be TRBD1 (5 bases). The CDR3 runs to 12 residues. The germline CDR1 and CDR2 sequences are SGHNT and YENEEA. V lost 5 bases to trimming and J lost 5 bases, with 9 bases between them. The CDR3 protein is CASSRTYETQYF. In DNA, the CDR3 is TGTGCCAGCAGCCGGACATATGAGACCCAGTACTTC.

The rearrangement uses TRBV6-6 and TRBJ1-5; maybe TRBD1 (5 bases). V lost 2 bases and J 0 bases, leaving 8 bases between the germline ends. Looked up from germline, CDR1 is MNHNY and CDR2 is SVGAGI (reference sequence). This CDR3 spans 15 amino acids. The CDR3 DNA is TGTGCCAGCAGTTACCTAGGGGATAGCAATCAGCCCCAGCATTTT. Its translation is CASSYLGDSNQPQHF.

This clone has just one count. This sequence joins TRBV10-3 and TRBJ2-2, with a possible D match to TRBD1 (6 bases). Trimming left V 6 bases short and J 0 bases short, with 11 bases between. Looked up from germline, CDR1 is ENHRY and CDR2 is SYGVKD. The CDR3 is 15 amino acids. CDR3 DNA sequence: TGTGCCATCAGATCCGACAGGCCGAACACCGGGGAGCTGTTTTTT. Encoded protein: CAIRSDRPNTGELFF.

This chain joins TRBV30 and TRBJ1-3, with 8 bases lining up with TRBD1. CDR3 length equals 13 residues. Germline V gene sequence: CDR1 GTSNPN, CDR2 SVGIG (reference sequence). With V trimmed by 4 bases and J by 4 bases, 3 bases remained unmatched. The CDR3 DNA reads TGTGCCTGGACAGGGGGCGCGGGAAACACCATATATTTT. It codes for CAWTGGAGNTIYF.

The V gene is TRBV27, the J gene TRBJ1-4, with 7 positions matching TRBD1. Germline trimming cut 6 bases from V and 2 bases from J; bases unmatched to any gene: 6. This CDR3 comprises 15 residues. In germline, CDR1 is MNHEY, CDR2 SMNVEV (reference sequence). This CDR3 is CASSSLTGTNEKLFF. For the CDR3, the DNA is TGTGCCAGCAGCAGCCTGACAGGGACTAATGAAAAACTGTTTTTT.

This sequence joins TRBV27 and TRBJ2-1; D might be TRBD1 (6 bases). With 6 bases removed from V and 2 bases from J, the gap between germline ends came to 20 bases. The germline V gene encodes CDR1 MNHEY and CDR2 SMNVEV (reference sequence). The CDR3 runs 17 residues. The CDR3 sequence: CASRYRGQISTYNEQFF. The CDR3 DNA reads TGTGCCAGCAGATATCGTGGACAGATCTCGACCTACAATGAGCAGTTCTTC.

V gene TRBV4-1 combines with J gene TRBJ1-2; D remains unclear. V lost 3 bases and J 8 bases, leaving 16 bases between the germline ends. Germline CDR1 is MGHRA and CDR2 is YSYEKL. The CDR3 is 14 residues long. This chain's CDR3 is CASSHPGNPKGYTF. In DNA form, the CDR3 reads TGCGCCAGCAGCCACCCGGGAAACCCGAAGGGCTACACCTTC.

The chain links TRBV7-9 to TRBJ2-7; D is perhaps TRBD2 (5 bases). The V gene lost 2 bases and the J gene lost 1 base, with 15 bases spanning the gap. Germline V gene sequence: CDR1 SEHNR, CDR2 FQNEAQ (reference sequence). The CDR3 is 16 residues long. The CDR3 protein is CASSLRFEGDSYEQYF. The DNA of the CDR3 is TGTGCCAGCAGCTTAAGGTTCGAGGGTGATTCCTACGAGCAGTACTTC.

This chain uses TRBV28 with TRBJ1-3, with D perhaps TRBD1 (6 bases). The CDR3 sequence is 15 residues long. Germline assignment: CDR1 MDHEN and CDR2 SYDVKM. V dropped 6 bases and J dropped 0 bases, with 12 bases sitting between them. The CDR3 reads CASRAGTNSGNTIYF. The CDR3 coding sequence is TGTGCCAGCAGGGCCGGGACAAACTCTGGAAACACCATATATTTT.

The chain has TRBV7-2 and TRBJ1-4, with 8 bases matching TRBD1. The germline CDR1 and CDR2 sequences are SGHTA and FQGNSA. Unmatched junction bases numbered 4, after V lost 5 bases and J lost 8 bases. The CDR3 contains 13 residues. The chain's CDR3 is CASSADRGEKLFF. In nucleotides, the CDR3 is TGTGCCAGCAGCGCCGACAGGGGCGAAAAACTGTTTTTT.

This sequence joins TRBV28 and TRBJ1-5; 9 nucleotides align to TRBD1. V shed 7 bases, J shed 1 base, and the junction held 11 bases outside the gene matches. CDR3 size: 17 residues. Germline-derived CDR1 and CDR2 are MDHEN and SYDVKM. DNA for the CDR3: TGTGCCAGCACCGACAGGGGGTTCGGAAAAAGCAATCAGCCCCAGCATTTT. Amino acids: CASTDRGFGKSNQPQHF.

With regard to this clone: Distinct nucleotide sequences in the sample also encode this CDR3. V is TRBV5-1 and J is TRBJ1-3; TRBD1 aligns across 7 bases. Losses at the gene ends were 4 bases for V and 2 bases for J; bases not matched to a gene: 3. The CDR3 consists of 14 residues. Germline CDR1 SGHRS, CDR2 YFSETQ. CDR3 in DNA: TGCGCCAGCAGCCCCGACAGGGCTGGAAACACCATATATTTT. This codes for CASSPDRAGNTIYF. Based on the CDR3 plus reference TRBV5-1 and TRBJ1-3, the full variable domain is KAGVTQTPRYLIKTRGQQVTLSCSPISGHRSVSWYQQTPGQGLQFLFEYFSETQRNKGNFPGRFSGRQFSNSRSEMNVSTLELGDSALYLCASSPDRAGNTIYFGEGSWLTVV.

V is TRBV7-2 and J is TRBJ1-6, with D possibly TRBD1 on 6 matching bases. The V and J ends lost 5 bases and 0 bases respectively, with 11 bases between them. Germline V gene sequence: CDR1 SGHTA, CDR2 FQGNSA. The CDR3 sequence is 16 residues long. CDR3 loop: CASSHGQSSYNSPLHF. The DNA of the CDR3 is TGTGCCAGCAGCCATGGACAGAGCTCCTATAATTCACCCCTCCACTTT.